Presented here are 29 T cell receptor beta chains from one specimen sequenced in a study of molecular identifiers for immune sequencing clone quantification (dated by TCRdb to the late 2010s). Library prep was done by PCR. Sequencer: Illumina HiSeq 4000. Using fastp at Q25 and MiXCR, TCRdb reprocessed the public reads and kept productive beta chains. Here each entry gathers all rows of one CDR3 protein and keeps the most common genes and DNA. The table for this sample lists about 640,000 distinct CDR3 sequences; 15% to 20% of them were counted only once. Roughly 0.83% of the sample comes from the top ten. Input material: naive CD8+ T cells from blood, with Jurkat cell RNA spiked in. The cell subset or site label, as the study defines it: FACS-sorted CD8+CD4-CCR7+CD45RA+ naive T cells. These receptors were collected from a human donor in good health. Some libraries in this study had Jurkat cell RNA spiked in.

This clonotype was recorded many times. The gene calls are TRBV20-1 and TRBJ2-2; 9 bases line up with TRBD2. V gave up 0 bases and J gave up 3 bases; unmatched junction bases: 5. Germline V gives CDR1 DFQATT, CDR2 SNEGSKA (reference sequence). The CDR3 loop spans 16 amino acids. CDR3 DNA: TGCAGTGCTAGAGATATAGCGGGAGTACACACCGGGGAGCTGTTTTTT. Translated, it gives CSARDIAGVHTGELFF.

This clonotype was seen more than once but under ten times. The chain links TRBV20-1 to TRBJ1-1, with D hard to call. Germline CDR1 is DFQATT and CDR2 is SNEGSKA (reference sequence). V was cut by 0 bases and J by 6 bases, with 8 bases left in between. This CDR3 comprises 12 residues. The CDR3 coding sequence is TGCAGTGCTAGAGATATTCCCTCTGAAGCTTTCTTT. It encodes CSARDIPSEAFF.

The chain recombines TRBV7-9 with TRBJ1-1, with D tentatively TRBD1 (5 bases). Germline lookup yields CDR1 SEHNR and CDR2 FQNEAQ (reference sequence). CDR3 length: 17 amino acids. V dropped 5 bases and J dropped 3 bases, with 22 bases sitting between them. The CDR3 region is CASSPPILGAGDTEAFF. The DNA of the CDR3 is TGTGCCAGCAGCCCTCCGATTCTCGGGGCGGGGGACACTGAAGCTTTCTTT.

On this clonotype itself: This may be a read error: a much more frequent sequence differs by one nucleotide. The CDR3 DNA follows: TGTGCCAGCAGCCGGACTAGCCGGAGGGCCAATGAGCAGTTCTTC. Its translation: CASSRTSRRANEQFF. The chain links TRBV5-4 to TRBJ2-1; 8 bases are a match to TRBD2. The J segment lost 6 bases and the V segment lost 4 bases, leaving 9 bases of the junction unmatched. The CDR3 contains 15 residues. Germline CDR1 SGHNT, CDR2 YYREEE (reference sequence).

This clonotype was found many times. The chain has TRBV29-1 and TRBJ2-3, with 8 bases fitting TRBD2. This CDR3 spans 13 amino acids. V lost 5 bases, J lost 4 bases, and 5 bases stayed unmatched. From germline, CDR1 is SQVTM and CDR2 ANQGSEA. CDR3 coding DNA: TGCAGCGTTAGCGGGAGCAACCCAGATACGCAGTATTTT. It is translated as CSVSGSNPDTQYF.

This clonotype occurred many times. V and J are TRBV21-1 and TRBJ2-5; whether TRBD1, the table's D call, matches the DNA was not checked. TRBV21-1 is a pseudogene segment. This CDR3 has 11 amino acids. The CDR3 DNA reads TGTGCCACGTATCCGGGGGAGACCCAGTACTTC. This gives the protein CATYPGETQYF.

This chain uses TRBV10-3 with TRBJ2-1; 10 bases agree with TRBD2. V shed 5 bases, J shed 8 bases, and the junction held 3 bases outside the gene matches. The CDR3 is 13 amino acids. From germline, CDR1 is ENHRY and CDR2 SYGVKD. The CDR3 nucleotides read TGTGCCATCAGTCCAGCGGGAGGGGATGAGCAGTTCTTC. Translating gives CAISPAGGDEQFF.

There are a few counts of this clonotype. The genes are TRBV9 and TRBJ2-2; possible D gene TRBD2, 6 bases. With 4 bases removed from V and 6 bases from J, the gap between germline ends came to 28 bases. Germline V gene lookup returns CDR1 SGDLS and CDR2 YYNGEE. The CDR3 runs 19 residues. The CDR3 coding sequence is TGTGCCAGCAGCCCCCGTCCAATTAAGGGGACGGGGGTTTCCGGGGAGCTGTTTTTT. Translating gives CASSPRPIKGTGVSGELFF. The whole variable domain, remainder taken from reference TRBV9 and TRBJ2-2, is DSGVTQTPKHLITATGQRVTLRCSPRSGDLSVYWYQQSLDQGLQFLIQYYNGEERAKGNILERFSAQQFPDLHSELNLSSLELGDSALYFCASSPRPIKGTGVSGELFFGEGSRLTVL.

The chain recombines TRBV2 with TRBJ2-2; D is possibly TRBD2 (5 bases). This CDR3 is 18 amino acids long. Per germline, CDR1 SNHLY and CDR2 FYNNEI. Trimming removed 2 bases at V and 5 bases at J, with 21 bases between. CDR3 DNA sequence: TGTGCCAGCAGTGAAATGCTAGGGAGTGTGGCACTAACCGGGGAGCTGTTTTTT. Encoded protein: CASSEMLGSVALTGELFF.

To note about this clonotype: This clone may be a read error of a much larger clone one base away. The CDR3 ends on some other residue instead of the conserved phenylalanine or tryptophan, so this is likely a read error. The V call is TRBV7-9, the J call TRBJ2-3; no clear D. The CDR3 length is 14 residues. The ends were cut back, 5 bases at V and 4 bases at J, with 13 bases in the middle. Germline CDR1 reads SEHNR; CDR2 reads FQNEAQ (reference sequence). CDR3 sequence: CASSPPQLPDTQYL. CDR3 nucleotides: TGTGCCAGCAGCCCTCCCCAGCTTCCAGATACGCAGTATCTT.

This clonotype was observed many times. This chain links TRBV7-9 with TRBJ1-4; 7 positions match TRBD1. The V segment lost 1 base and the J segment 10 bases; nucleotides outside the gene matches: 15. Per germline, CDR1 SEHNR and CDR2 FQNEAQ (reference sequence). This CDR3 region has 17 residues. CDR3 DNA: TGTGCCAGCAGCTTAGGGGCCCCTATGACAGGGAACCTAAAACTGTTTTTT. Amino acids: CASSLGAPMTGNLKLFF.

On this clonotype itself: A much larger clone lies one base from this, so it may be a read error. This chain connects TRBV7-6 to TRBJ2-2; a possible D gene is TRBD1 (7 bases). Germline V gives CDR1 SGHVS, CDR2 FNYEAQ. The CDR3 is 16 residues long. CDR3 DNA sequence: TGTGCCAGCAGCTTAAGGGACAGTATCAACACCGGGGGGCTGTTTTTT. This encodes CASSLRDSINTGGLFF.

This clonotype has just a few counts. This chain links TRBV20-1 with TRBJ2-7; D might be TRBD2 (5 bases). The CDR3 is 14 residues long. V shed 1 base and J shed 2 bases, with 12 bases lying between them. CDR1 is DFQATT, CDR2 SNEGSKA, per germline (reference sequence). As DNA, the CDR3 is TGCAGTGCTAGAGGCCTGAGGGAAACCTACGAGCAGTACTTC. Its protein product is CSARGLRETYEQYF.

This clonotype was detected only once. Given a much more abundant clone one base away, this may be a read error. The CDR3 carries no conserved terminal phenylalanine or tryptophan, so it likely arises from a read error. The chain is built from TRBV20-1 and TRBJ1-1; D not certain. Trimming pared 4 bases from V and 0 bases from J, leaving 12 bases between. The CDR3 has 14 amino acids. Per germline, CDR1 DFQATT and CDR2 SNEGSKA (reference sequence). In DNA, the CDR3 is TGCAGTGCTAATCCACCAGGTTTGAACACTGAAGCTTTCCTT. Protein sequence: CSANPPGLNTEAFL.

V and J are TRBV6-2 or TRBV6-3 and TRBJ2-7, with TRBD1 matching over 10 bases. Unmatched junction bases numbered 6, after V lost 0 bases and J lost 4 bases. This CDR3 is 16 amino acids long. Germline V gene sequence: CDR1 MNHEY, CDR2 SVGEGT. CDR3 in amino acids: CASSYSIRDRGYEQYF. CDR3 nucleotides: TGTGCCAGCAGTTACTCGATAAGGGACAGGGGATACGAGCAGTACTTC.

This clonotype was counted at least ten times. The CDR3 nucleotides are TGTGCCAGCAGCGCGTGGGGCGTAGCCTACGAGCAGTACTTC. Protein sequence: CASSAWGVAYEQYF. V gene TRBV14 combines with J gene TRBJ2-7; TRBD1 is a possible D gene (5 bases). The V and J ends lost 5 bases and 2 bases respectively, with 13 bases between them. The CDR3 totals 14 residues. Germline CDR1 is SGHDN and CDR2 is FVKESK.

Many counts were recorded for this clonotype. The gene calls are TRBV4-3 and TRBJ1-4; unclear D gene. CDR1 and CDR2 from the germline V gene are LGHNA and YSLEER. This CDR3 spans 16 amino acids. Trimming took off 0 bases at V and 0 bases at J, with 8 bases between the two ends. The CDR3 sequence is CASSQENNPTNEKLFF. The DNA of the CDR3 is TGCGCCAGCAGCCAAGAAAACAACCCAACTAATGAAAAACTGTTTTTT.

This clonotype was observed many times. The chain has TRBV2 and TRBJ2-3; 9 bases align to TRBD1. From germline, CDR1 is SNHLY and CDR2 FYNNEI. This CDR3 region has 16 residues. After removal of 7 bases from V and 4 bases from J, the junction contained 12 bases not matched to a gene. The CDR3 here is CASTERTGEFPDTQYF. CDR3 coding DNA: TGTGCCAGCACCGAGAGGACAGGGGAGTTTCCAGATACGCAGTATTTT.

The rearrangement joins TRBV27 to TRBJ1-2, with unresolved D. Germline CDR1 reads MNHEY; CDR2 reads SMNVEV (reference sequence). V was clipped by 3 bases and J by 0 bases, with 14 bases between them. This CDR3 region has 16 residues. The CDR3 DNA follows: TGTGCCAGCAGTTTGCGGGAGACTGCCTCTAACTATGGCTACACCTTC. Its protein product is CASSLRETASNYGYTF.

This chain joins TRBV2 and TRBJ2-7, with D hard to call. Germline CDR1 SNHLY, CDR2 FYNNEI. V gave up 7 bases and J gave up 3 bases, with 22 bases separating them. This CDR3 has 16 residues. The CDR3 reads CASTVEPSLVGYEQYF. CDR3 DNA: TGTGCCAGCACTGTAGAGCCTAGTTTAGTGGGCTACGAGCAGTACTTC.

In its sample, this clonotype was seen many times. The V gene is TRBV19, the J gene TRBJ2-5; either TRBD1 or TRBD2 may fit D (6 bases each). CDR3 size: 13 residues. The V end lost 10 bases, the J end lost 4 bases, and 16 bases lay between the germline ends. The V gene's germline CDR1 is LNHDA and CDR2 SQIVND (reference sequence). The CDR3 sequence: CATSWGAGETQYF. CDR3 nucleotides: TGTGCCACCTCTTGGGGGGCAGGAGAGACCCAGTACTTC.

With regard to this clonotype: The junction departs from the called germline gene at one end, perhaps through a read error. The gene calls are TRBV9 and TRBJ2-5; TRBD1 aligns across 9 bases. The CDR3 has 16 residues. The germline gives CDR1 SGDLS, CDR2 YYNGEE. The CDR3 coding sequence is TGTGCCAGCGGCGTAGGACCGGGACAGGGAGGGGAGACCCAGTACTTC. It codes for CASGVGPGQGGETQYF.

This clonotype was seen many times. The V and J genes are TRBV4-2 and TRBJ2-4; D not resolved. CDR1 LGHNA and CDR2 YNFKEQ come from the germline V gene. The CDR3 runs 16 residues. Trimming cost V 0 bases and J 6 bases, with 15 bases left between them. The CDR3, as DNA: TGTGCCAGCAGCCAAGAGTGGGCGATCGGAGCAAACATTCAGTACTTC. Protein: CASSQEWAIGANIQYF.

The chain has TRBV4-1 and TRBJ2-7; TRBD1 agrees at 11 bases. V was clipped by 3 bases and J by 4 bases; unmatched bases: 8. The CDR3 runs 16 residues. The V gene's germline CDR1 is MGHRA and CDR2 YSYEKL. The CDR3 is CASSHNTGTGGYEQYF. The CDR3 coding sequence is TGCGCCAGCAGCCACAACACCGGGACAGGGGGGTACGAGCAGTACTTC.

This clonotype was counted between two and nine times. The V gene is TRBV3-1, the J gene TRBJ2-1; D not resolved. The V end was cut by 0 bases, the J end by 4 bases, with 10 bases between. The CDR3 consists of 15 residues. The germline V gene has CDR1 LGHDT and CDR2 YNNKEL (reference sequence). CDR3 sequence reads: CASSQDGQAYNEQFF. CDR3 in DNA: TGTGCCAGCAGCCAAGACGGCCAGGCATACAATGAGCAGTTCTTC.

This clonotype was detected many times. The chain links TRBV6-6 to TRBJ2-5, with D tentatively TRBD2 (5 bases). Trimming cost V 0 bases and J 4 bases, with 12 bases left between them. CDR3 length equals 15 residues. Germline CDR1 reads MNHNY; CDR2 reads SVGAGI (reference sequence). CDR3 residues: CASSYSKGGRETQYF. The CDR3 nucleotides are TGTGCCAGCAGTTACTCGAAGGGCGGGCGAGAGACCCAGTACTTC.

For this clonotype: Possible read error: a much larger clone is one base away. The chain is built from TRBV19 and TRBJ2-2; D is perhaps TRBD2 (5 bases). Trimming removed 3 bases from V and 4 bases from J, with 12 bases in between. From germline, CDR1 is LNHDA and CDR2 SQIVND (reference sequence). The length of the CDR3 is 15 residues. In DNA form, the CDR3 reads TGTGCCAGTAGTATTTTGAACCGGGGCACCGGGGAGCTGTTTTTT. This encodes CASSILNRGTGELFF.

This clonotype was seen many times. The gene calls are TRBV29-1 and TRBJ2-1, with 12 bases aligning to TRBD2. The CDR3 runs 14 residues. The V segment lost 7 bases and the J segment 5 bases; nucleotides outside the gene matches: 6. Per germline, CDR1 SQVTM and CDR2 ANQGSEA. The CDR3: CSAETSGGHNEQFF. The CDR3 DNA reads TGCAGCGCAGAGACTAGCGGGGGACACAATGAGCAGTTCTTC.

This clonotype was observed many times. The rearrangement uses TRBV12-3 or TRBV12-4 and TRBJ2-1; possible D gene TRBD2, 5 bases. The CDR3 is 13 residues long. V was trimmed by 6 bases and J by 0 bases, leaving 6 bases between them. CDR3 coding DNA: TGTGCCAGCAGGGACTTCTCCTACAATGAGCAGTTCTTC. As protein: CASRDFSYNEQFF.